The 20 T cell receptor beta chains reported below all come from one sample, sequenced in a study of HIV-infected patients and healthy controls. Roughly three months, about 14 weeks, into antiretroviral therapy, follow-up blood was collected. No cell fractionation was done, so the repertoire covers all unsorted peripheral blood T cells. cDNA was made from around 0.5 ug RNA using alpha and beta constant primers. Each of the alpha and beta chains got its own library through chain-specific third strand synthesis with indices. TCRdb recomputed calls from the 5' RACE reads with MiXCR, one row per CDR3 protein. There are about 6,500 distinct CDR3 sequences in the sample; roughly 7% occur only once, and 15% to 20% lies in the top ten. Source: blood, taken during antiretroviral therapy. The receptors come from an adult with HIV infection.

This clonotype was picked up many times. The CDR3 DNA is TGCAGTGCGGCAGAGAACACCGGGGAGCTGTTTTTT. Its protein is CSAAENTGELFF. V gene TRBV20-1 combines with J gene TRBJ2-2; D remains unclear. The V gene's germline CDR1 is DFQATT and CDR2 SNEGSKA (reference sequence). The CDR3 is 12 amino acids. With 6 bases removed from V and 1 base from J, the gap between germline ends came to 6 bases.

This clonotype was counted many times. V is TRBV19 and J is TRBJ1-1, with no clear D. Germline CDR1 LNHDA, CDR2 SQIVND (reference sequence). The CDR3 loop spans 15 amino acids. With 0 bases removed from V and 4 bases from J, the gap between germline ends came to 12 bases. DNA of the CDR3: TGTGCCAGTAGTATAGATTCAGGACTACCCACTGAAGCTTTCTTT. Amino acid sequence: CASSIDSGLPTEAFF.

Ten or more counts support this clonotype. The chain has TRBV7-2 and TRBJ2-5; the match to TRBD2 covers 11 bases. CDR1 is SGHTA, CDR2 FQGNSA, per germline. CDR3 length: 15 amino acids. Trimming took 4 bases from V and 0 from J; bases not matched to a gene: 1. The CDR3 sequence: CASSSSGRNQETQYF. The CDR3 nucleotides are TGTGCCAGCAGCTCTAGCGGGAGGAACCAAGAGACCCAGTACTTC.

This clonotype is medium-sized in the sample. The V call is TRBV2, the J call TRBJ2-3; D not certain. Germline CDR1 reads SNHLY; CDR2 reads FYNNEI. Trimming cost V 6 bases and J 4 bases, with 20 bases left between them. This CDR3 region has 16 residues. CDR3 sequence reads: CASSPGPPGPADTQYF. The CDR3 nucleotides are TGTGCCAGCAGCCCCGGGCCCCCCGGCCCAGCAGATACGCAGTATTTT.

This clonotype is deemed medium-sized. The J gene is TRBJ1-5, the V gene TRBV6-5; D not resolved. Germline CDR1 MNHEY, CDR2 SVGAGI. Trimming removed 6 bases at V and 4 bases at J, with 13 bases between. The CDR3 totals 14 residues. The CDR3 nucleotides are TGTGCCAGCAGCCCCGTGGTATCTAATCAGCCCCAGCATTTT. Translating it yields CASSPVVSNQPQHF.

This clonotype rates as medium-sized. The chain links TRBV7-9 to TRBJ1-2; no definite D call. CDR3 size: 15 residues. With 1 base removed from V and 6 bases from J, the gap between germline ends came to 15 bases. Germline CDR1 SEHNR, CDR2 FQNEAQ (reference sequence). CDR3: CASSLVVPGVDGYTF. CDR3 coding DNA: TGTGCCAGCAGCTTAGTTGTTCCAGGAGTCGATGGCTACACCTTC.

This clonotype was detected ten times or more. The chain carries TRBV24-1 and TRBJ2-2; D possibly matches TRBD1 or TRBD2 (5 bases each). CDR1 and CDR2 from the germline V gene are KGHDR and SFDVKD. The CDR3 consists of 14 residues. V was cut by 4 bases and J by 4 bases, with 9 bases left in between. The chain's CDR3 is CATSERDGTGELFF. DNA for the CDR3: TGTGCCACCAGTGAACGGGACGGCACCGGGGAGCTGTTTTTT.

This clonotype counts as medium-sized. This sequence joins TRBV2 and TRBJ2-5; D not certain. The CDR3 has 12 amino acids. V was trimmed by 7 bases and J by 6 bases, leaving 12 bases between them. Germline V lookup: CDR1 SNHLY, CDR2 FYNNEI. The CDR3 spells CASTEDPQTQYF. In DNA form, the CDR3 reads TGTGCCAGCACCGAAGACCCACAGACCCAGTACTTC.

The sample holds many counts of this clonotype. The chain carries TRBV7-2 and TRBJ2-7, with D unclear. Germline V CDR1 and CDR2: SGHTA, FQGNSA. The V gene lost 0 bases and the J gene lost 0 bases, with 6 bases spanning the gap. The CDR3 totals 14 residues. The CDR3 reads CASSLADPSYEQYF. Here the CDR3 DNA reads TGTGCCAGCAGCTTAGCGGACCCCTCCTACGAGCAGTACTTC.

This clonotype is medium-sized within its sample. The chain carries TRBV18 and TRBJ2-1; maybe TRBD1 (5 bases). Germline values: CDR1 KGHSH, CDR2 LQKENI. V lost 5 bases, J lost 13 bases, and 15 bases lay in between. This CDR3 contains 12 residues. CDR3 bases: TGTGCCAGCTCATCCGAAGGGGTTGAACAGTTCTTC. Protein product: CASSSEGVEQFF.

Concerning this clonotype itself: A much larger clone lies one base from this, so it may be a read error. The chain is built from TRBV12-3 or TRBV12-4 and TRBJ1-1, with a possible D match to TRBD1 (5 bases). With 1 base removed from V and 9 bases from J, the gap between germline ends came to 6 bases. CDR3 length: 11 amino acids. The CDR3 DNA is TGTGCCAGCAGTTTAGGGGGGAAAGCTTTCTTT. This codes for CASSLGGKAFF.

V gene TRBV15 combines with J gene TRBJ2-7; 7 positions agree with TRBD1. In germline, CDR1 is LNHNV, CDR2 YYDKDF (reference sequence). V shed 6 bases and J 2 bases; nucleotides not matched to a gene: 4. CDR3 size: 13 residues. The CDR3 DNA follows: TGTGCCACCAGAGAACAGGGGACCTACGAGCAGTACTTC. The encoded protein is CATREQGTYEQYF.

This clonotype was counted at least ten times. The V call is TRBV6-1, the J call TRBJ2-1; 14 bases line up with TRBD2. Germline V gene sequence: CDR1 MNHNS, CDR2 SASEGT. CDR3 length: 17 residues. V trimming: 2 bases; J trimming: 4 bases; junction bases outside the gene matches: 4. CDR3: CASSERTSGGFYNEQFF. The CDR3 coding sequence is TGTGCCAGCAGTGAACGGACTAGCGGGGGGTTTTACAATGAGCAGTTCTTC.

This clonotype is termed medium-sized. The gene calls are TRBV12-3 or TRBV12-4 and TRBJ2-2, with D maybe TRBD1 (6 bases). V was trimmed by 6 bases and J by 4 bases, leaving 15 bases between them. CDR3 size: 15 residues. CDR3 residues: CASRHRAGGTGELFF. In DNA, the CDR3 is TGTGCCAGCAGACACAGGGCCGGAGGCACCGGGGAGCTGTTTTTT.

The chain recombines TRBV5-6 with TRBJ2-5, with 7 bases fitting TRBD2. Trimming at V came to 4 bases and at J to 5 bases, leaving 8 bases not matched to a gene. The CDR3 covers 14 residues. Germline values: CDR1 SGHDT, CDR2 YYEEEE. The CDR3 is CASSTTSVGETQYF. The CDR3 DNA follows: TGTGCCAGCAGCACCACTAGCGTTGGGGAGACCCAGTACTTC. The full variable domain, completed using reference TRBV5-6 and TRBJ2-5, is DAGVTQSPTHLIKTRGQQVTLRCSPKSGHDTVSWYQQALGQGPQFIFQYYEEEERQRGNFPDRFSGHQFPNYSSELNVNALLLGDSALYLCASSTTSVGETQYFGPGTRLLVL.

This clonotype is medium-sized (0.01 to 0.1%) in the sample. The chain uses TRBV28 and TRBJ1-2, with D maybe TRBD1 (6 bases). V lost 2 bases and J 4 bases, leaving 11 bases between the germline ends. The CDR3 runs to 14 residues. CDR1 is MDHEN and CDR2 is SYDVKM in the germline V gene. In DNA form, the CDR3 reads TGTGCCAGCAGTTTACGGACAGCTCTCTATGGCTACACCTTC. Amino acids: CASSLRTALYGYTF.

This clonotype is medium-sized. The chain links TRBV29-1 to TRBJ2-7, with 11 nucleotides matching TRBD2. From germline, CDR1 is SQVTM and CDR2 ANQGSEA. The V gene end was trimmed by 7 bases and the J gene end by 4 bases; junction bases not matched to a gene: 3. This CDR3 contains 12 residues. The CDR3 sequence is CSALAGEYEQYF. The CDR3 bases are TGCAGCGCACTAGCGGGGGAGTACGAGCAGTACTTC.

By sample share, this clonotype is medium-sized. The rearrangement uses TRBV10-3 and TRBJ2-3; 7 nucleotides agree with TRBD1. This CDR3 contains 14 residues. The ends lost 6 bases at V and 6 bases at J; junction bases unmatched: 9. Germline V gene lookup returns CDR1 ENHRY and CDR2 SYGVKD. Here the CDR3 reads CAISPGQPQDTQYF. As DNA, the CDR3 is TGTGCCATCAGCCCGGGACAGCCTCAGGATACGCAGTATTTT.

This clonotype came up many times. CDR3 sequence reads: CASSGGQGKFF. The CDR3 bases are TGTGCCAGCAGTGGGGGACAGGGGAAGTTCTTC. V usage is TRBV25-1 and J usage is TRBJ2-1; 10 bases line up with TRBD1. The length of the CDR3 is 11 residues. Germline CDR1 and CDR2: MGHDK and SYGVNS. Trimming cost V 4 bases and J 14 bases; bases outside gene matches: 2.

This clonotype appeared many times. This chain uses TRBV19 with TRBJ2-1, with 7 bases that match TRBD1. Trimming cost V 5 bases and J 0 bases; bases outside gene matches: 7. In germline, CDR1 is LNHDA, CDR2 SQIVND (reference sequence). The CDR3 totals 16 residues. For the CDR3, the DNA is TGTGCCAGTAGTTGGGGGACAGCCGACTCCTACAATGAGCAGTTCTTC. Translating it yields CASSWGTADSYNEQFF.